Detailed here is one TCR beta chain. Its antigen is not known. The sample holds other DNA sequences that translate to the same CDR3. The source of the sample is a study of shared clonotypes between healthy human individuals. It was at deep level that the assay was run. TCRdb's copy holds only in-frame clones and misses some; the assay was immunoSEQ multiplex PCR. The table includes 2 million to 2.5 million clones, approximately 94% detected once. Study findings and constraints: Naive subsets generally exceeded memory subsets in estimated richness. Some clonotypes were shared by all four sorted-subset donors, while others were not shared. The non-shared ones had lower generation probabilities than the shared ones.

The sequence came from a man aged 18 to 30 in good health. Material for sequencing was naive CD4+ T cells sorted from blood. Regarding subset: CD45RA+ positively selected.

CDR3 DNA: TGTGCCAGCAGCTTGGGCTCGAACACCGGGGAGCTGTTTTTT. It is translated as CASSLGSNTGELFF. The rearrangement joins TRBV7-9 to TRBJ2-2; D gene ambiguous. This CDR3 comprises 14 residues. Trimming took 3 bases from V and 0 from J, leaving 5 bases between them. The germline CDR1 and CDR2 sequences are SEHNR and FQNEAQ (reference sequence).